The sequence of this TCR beta chain was determined in a study of Ad26.COV2.S vaccination and SARS-CoV-2 variants. The wider study: COV1001, an Ad26.COV2.S trial, supplied this vaccine-arm donor. Ad26.COV2.S, an intramuscular injection, was given once or twice 56 days apart.

Produced via immunoSEQ multiplex PCR; TCRdb's table is partial and in-frame only. The sample has 350,000 to 500,000 clones; around nine tenths are singletons. The CDR3 totals 15 residues. CDR1 and CDR2 from the germline V gene are MNHEY and SVGAGI. Trimming cost V 10 bases and J 4 bases; bases outside gene matches: 12. Study results and caveats: Possible underestimation of total T cell responses by the TCR breadth and depth analyses was noted. Across vaccine and placebo recipients, the breadth of non-spike TCRs was similar.

The treatment denotes: 19 received Ad26.COV2.S at low or high dose, single or two shots; a few received placebo; per-sample allocation not given. Collection of samples fell on day 63 after the first vaccine or placebo injection. This clone was seen once. What it binds is not known. V usage is TRBV6-5 and J usage is TRBJ2-2, with TRBD1 identical over 7 bases. The clonotype was recovered from a person between 18 and 59 years old who received the Ad26.COV2.S COVID-19 vaccine or a placebo. Sample: peripheral blood, taken in a trial of Ad26.COV2.S vaccine versus placebo. The chain's CDR3 is CATPGRGPSTGELFF. The CDR3 DNA reads as TGTGCCACCCCTGGTAGGGGGCCATCCACCGGGGAGCTGTTTTTT.